Listed here are 11 T cell receptor beta chains from one sample, sequenced in a study of CXCR3-negative and CXCR3-positive naive CD8 T cells. Study-level results: CXCR3-positive naive cells carried more hydrophobic TRB CDR3s than CXCR3-negative naive cells did.

Antigens of these TCRs are unknown. 5' RACE with UMI labels generated the TRB cDNA libraries. From its re-call of the 5' RACE reads, TCRdb lists each CDR3 protein once, without DNA. The table for this sample gives about 120,000 distinct CDR3 sequences. The sequenced material came from naive CXCR3+ CD8+ T cells from blood. Subset meaning: CD45RO-CCR7+CD27+CD95- naive CD8+ T cells expressing CXCR3 (TNR3+). These receptors were taken from a human donor in good health. Some clones in this sample may be carry-over from other donors' samples.

The chain joins TRBV7-9 to TRBJ2-1; TCRdb designates TRBD1, a call that cannot be tested without DNA. The germline gives CDR1 SEHNR, CDR2 FQNEAQ (reference sequence). The CDR3 is 15 amino acids. The CDR3 spells CASSAPGQRHNEQFF.

This chain connects TRBV4-3 to TRBJ2-7; TCRdb lists TRBD1, though no DNA is available to test this call. CDR3 length equals 14 residues. Germline CDR1 LGHNA, CDR2 YSLEER. The CDR3 sequence is CASSSRGGVYEQYF.

The chain joins TRBV2 to TRBJ2-1; with no DNA, the TCRdb D assignment of TRBD1 cannot be verified. Germline CDR1 is SNHLY and CDR2 is FYNNEI. The CDR3 loop spans 15 amino acids. CDR3 sequence reads: CASSRISRGYNEQFF.

This chain joins TRBV4-3 and TRBJ2-7. Germline values: CDR1 LGHNA, CDR2 YSLEER. This CDR3 has 15 residues. CDR3 loop: CASSQDLNRLYEQYF.

The chain employs TRBV9 and TRBJ2-3. CDR1 and CDR2 from the germline V gene are SGDLS and YYNGEE. CDR3 length equals 15 residues. The CDR3 here is CASSVGPIASDTQYF.

The chain has TRBV9 and TRBJ2-1. This CDR3 has 17 amino acids. Germline V gene data show CDR1 as SGDLS and CDR2 as YYNGEE. The CDR3 spells CASSATLGGSSYNEQFF.

This CDR3 is CSVDQGTGDEQYF. The chain links TRBV29-1 to TRBJ2-7; TCRdb lists TRBD1, though no DNA is available to test this call. Germline V lookup: CDR1 SQVTM, CDR2 ANQGSEA. The CDR3 contains 13 residues.

This CDR3 is CASSVAGGSYNEQFF. This chain uses TRBV9 with TRBJ2-1; TCRdb returns TRBD1, unconfirmable since there is no DNA. This CDR3 has 15 residues. The germline gives CDR1 SGDLS, CDR2 YYNGEE.

V usage is TRBV19 and J usage is TRBJ1-5. The length of the CDR3 is 13 residues. Germline V CDR1 and CDR2: LNHDA, SQIVND (reference sequence). The CDR3 is CASSIASDQPQHF.

V gene TRBV11-2 combines with J gene TRBJ2-5. Germline CDR1 SGHAT, CDR2 FQNNGV. The CDR3 has 14 residues. The CDR3 here is CASSSDLYQETQYF.

The genes are TRBV5-1 and TRBJ1-6; no DNA is available, so the TRBD1 call from TCRdb remains unchecked. Germline-derived CDR1 and CDR2 are SGHRS and YFSETQ. The CDR3 runs 16 residues. CDR3 sequence: CASSPGTGMGNSPLHF.